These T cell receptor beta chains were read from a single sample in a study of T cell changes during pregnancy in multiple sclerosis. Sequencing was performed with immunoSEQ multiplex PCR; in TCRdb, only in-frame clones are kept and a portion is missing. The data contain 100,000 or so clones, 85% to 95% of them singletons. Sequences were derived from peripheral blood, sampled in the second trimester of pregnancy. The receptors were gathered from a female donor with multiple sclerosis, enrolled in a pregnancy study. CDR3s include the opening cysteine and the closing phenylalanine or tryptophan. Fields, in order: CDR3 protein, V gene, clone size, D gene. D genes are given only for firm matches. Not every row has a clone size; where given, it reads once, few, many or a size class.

CAWGRGDMNTEAFF	TRBV30	.	.
CASSGTGYTEAFF	TRBV19	.	TRBD1
CASSRQGNYGYTF	TRBV6-5	few	TRBD1
CASSRSTGHDTDTQYF	TRBV7-8	once	.
CASSGGTSGGRRQDTQYF	TRBV9	.	TRBD2
CASSGTFSTDTQYF	TRBV19	once	.
CAWLGQGPGYTF	TRBV30	.	TRBD1
CASSHLGLAAYNEQFF	TRBV4-1	.	TRBD2
CAWSAGQVSGELFF	TRBV30	.	TRBD1
CASSPLSQETQYF	TRBV18	.	.
CASSTGQVQYF	TRBV27	.	TRBD1
CASSTNLKWGYTF	TRBV21-1	.	.
CSAGLTDTQYF	TRBV20-1	.	.
CASSPRGGEKLFF	TRBV9	few	.
CASSLRQVNTEAFF	TRBV5-1	.	.
CASSPPSGTGGNNEQFF	TRBV19	.	TRBD1
CASSRVGTGSQETQYF	TRBV5-1	.	TRBD1
CASSPEQLIEKLFF	TRBV2	once	.
CATSRDRLASEQYF	TRBV15	once	.
CASSQLPDRGNQPQHF	TRBV4-1	.	TRBD1
CASSLNGGRGQPQHF	TRBV4-1	.	.
CASSPSGSTEAFF	TRBV5-1	.	.
CASSRGISNQPQHF	TRBV19	.	.
CASSFEGDQPQHF	TRBV5-1	.	.
CASSQINGRPPRDTQYF	TRBV4-1	.	TRBD2
CASSLVGGPENEQFF	TRBV7-3	.	TRBD2
CASSPSIAGVNTEAFF	TRBV18	few	.
CATSRDPDRGETQYF	TRBV15	.	TRBD1
CASSEAWEGELVETQYF	TRBV6-1	.	TRBD2
CASRVTGRTEAFF	TRBV27	.	TRBD1
CASSLGLAGGLETQYF	TRBV5-1	.	TRBD2
CASSYTGLGQPQHF	TRBV27	.	.
CASRSVGEKLFF	TRBV25-1	.	.
CASSPDINSYEQYF	TRBV2	.	.
CASSQTGENTEAFF	TRBV5-1	.	TRBD1
CASRDGGTGANVLTF	TRBV27	.	.
CASSLWGGTEAFF	TRBV4-2	.	.
CASSENADRNYGYTF	TRBV7-2	.	.
CASSLLASGSRLGYNEQFF	TRBV5-6	.	TRBD2
CASSPYNPGGGGYTF	TRBV14	.	.